What follows describes a single T cell receptor beta chain. TCRdb's copy holds only in-frame clones and misses some; the assay was immunoSEQ multiplex PCR. The table lists approximately 590,000 clones, about 95% of them singletons. This sample was taken from a study of shared clonotypes between healthy human individuals. This CDR3 has 13 residues. Germline trimming cut 4 bases from V and 6 bases from J; bases unmatched to any gene: 2. CDR1 and CDR2 (germline): SQVTM, ANQGSEA. Terminally differentiated effector memory CD45RA+ cells were excluded by CCR7 positive selection of CD45RO-negative cells. The sequence was collected from a woman aged 30 to 39 in good health. Sequenced sample: naive CD8+ T cells sorted from blood. This chain joins TRBV29-1 and TRBJ1-4; 10 nucleotides line up with TRBD1. The CDR3 here is CSVGQGAYEKLFF. CDR3 nucleotides: TGCAGCGTTGGACAGGGGGCGTATGAAAAACTGTTTTTT.